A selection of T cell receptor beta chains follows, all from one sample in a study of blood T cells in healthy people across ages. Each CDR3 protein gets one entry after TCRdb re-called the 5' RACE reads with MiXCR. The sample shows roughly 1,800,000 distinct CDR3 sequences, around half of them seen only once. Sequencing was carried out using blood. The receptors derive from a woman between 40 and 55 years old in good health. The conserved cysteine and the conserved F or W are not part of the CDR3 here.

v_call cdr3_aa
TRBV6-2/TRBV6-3 ASSYSVSSYDTEAF
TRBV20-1 SARTTVTYEQY
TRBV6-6 ASNQISTDTQY
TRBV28 ASSSGGPYT
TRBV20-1 SVQTSAGARGYGYT
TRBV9 ASSPQGSGGALSSNEQF
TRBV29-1 SVEDQIQGRLGYT
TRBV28 ASSSLPVTNRYGYT
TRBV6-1 ASIQTSGVYNEQF
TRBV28 ASRDRALWGYT
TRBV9 ASSVGHRDTEQY
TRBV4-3 ASSPLGDSYGYT
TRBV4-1 ASSLALPGTGMNEQY
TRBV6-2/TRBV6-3 ASSPAGTGLNEQY
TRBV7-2 ASTLKVGQGTYNSPLH
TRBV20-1 SASPGRDYGYT
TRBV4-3 ASSQTGTTHNEQF
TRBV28 ASSSVTGNGYT
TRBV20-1 SAEDLAKNTQY
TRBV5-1 ASSRGASGGSDTQY
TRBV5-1 ASSFPSRGGAQETQY
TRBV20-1 SAREDRESRYGYT
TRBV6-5 ASSYPDRGLIEYGETQY
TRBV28 ASSLETTYGYGYT
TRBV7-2 ASSLTGSGGAVTDTQY
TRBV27 ASSNSRVGETQY
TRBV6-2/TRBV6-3 AGSTNLATEQY
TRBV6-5 ASSRTGGNIQY
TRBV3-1 ASSLQGTGNEKLF
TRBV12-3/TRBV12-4 ASSTQGSAGELF
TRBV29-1 SVAGWQGTEAF
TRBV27 ASSLKGVDYGYT
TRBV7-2 ASSRRETGGGLQNIQY
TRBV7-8 ASSVTAGGQPQH
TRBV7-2 ASRGLAGGSSYNEQF
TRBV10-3 AISTNGANYGYT
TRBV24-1 ATSDTTGDYGYT
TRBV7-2 ASSLEVRGVYNEQF
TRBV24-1 ATSDRGAPGYNEQF
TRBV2 ASKDLTSTDTQY
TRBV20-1 SARDRIYEQY
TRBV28 ASSQSQGLWQGNEQF
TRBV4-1 ASSQSAGGGTEQY